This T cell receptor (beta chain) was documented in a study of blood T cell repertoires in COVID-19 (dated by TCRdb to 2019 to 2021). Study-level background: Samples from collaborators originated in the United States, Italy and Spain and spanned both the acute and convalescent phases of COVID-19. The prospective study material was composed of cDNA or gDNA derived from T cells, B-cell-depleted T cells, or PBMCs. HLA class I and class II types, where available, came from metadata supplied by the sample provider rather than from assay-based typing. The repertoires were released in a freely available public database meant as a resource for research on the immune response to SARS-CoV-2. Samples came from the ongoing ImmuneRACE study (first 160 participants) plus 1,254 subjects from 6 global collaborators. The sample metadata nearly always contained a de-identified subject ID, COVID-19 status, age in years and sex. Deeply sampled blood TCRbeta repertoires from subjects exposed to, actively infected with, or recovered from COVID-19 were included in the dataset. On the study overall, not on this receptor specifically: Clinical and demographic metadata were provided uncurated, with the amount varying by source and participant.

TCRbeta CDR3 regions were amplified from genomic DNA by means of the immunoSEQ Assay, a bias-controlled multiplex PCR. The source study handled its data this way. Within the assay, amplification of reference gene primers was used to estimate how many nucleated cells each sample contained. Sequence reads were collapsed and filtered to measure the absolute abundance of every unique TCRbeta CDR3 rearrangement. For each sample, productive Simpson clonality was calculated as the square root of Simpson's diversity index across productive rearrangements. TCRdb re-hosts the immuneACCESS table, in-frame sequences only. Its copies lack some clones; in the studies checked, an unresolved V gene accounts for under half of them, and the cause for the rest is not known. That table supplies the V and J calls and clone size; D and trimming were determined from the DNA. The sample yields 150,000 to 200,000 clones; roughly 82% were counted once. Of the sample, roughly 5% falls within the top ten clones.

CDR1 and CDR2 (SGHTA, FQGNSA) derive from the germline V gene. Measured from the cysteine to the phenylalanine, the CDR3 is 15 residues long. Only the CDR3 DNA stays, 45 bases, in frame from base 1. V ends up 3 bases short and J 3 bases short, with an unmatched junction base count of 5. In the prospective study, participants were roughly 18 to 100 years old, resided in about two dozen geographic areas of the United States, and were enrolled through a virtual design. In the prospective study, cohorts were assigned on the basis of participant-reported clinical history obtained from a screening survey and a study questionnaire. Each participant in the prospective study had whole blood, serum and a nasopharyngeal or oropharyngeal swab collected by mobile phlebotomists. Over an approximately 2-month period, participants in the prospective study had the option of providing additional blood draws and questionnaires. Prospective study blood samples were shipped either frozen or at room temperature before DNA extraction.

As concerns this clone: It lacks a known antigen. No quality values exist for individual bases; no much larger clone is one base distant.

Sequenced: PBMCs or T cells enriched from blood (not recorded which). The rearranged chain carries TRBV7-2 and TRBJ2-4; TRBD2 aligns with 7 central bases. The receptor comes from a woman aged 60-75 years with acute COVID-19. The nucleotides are TGTGCCAGCAGCTTGCCTAGCGGATTCAAAAACATTCAGTACTTC. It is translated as CASSLPSGFKNIQYF.